Presented here are 10 T cell receptor beta chains from one specimen sequenced in a study of shared clonotypes between healthy human individuals. Method: immunoSEQ multiplex PCR; TCRdb's copy keeps in-frame clones and lacks some. In the table there are roughly 650,000 clones, roughly 96% of which are singletons. Naive CD8 cells, CD45RO-negative and positively selected for CCR7, excluded terminally differentiated effector memory CD45RA+ cells. Sequenced: naive CD8+ T cells sorted from blood. Receptors originate from a woman in her twenties or thirties in good health.

The chain joins TRBV29-1 to TRBJ2-1; D remains unclear. The CDR3 has 9 residues. Trimming took 7 bases from V and 10 from J, leaving 8 bases between them. Per the germline V gene, CDR1 is SQVTM and CDR2 is ANQGSEA. CDR3 sequence: CSAGEEQFF. Here the CDR3 DNA reads TGCAGCGCCGGCGAAGAGCAGTTCTTC.

V gene TRBV10-2 combines with J gene TRBJ2-3, with 11 bases that match TRBD2. CDR3 size: 16 residues. J lost 1 base, V lost 2 bases, and 2 bases had no gene match. Germline V gene sequence: CDR1 WSHSY, CDR2 SAAADI. Written as DNA, the CDR3 is TGCGCCAGCAGTGAGCAACTAGCGGGAGGCACAGATACGCAGTATTTT. Encoded protein: CASSEQLAGGTDTQYF.

Turning to this clone: The sample contains more than one DNA sequence encoding this CDR3. The chain joins TRBV27 to TRBJ2-2; the match to TRBD2 covers 9 bases. With V trimmed by 6 bases and J by 5 bases, 7 bases remained unmatched. The germline V gene has CDR1 MNHEY and CDR2 SMNVEV (reference sequence). The CDR3 spans 15 residues. The CDR3 DNA is TGTGCCAGCAGCGTAGCGGGAGAAGGGACCGGGGAGCTGTTTTTT. Residues: CASSVAGEGTGELFF.

The chain combines TRBV28 with TRBJ2-1; 10 bases are shared with TRBD2. Germline CDR1 and CDR2: MDHEN and SYDVKM. V lost 7 bases to trimming and J lost 3 bases; unmatched junction nucleotides: 6. This CDR3 is 15 amino acids long. Here the CDR3 reads CASTGGTSVYNEQFF. CDR3 DNA sequence: TGTGCCAGCACGGGGGGGACTAGCGTCTACAATGAGCAGTTCTTC. Filled out from reference TRBV28 and TRBJ2-1, the complete variable domain reads DVKVTQSSRYLVKRTGEKVFLECVQDMDHENMFWYRQDPGLGLRLIYFSYDVKMKEKGDIPEGYSVSREKKERFSLILESASTNQTSMYLCASTGGTSVYNEQFFGPGTRLTVL.

The V and J genes are TRBV11-3 and TRBJ2-7, with 12 bases fitting TRBD2. The CDR3 extends over 15 amino acids. The V and J ends lost 4 bases and 1 base, in that order; junction bases with no gene match: 2. Germline V gives CDR1 SGHNT, CDR2 YENEEA. The chain's CDR3 is CASSSGTSGSYEQYF. In nucleotides, the CDR3 is TGTGCCAGCAGCTCCGGGACTAGCGGGTCCTACGAGCAGTACTTC.

The V gene is TRBV4-2, the J gene TRBJ2-7; D gene uncertain. The CDR3 covers 15 residues. CDR1 and CDR2 (germline): LGHNA, YNFKEQ. Trimming took off 4 bases at V and 4 bases at J, with 17 bases between the two ends. This CDR3 is CASSLDLHRVYEQYF. The CDR3 DNA reads as TGTGCCAGCAGCCTGGATCTGCATAGGGTATACGAGCAGTACTTC.

The chain carries TRBV9 and TRBJ1-1, with D possibly being TRBD1 (6 bases). The germline V gene encodes CDR1 SGDLS and CDR2 YYNGEE. V was shortened by 3 bases and J by 2 bases, with 14 bases between the two germline ends. This CDR3 contains 15 residues. The CDR3 coding sequence is TGTGCCAGCAGCGCACTACAGGGAATCAACACTGAAGCTTTCTTT. Translation gives CASSALQGINTEAFF.

The V call is TRBV11-2, the J call TRBJ2-7, with 12 bases matching TRBD2. This CDR3 spans 15 amino acids. The J segment lost 3 bases and the V segment lost 2 bases, leaving 2 bases of the junction unmatched. Germline V CDR1 and CDR2: SGHAT, FQNNGV. The CDR3 bases are TGTGCCAGCAGCTTATCACTAGCGGGAGGCTACGAGCAGTACTTC. Translating gives CASSLSLAGGYEQYF.

To note about this clone: Other DNA sequences in the sample encode the same CDR3. J is TRBJ2-7 and V is TRBV7-9; D not resolved. Germline CDR1 is SEHNR and CDR2 is FQNEAQ (reference sequence). With 0 bases removed from V and 3 bases from J, the gap between germline ends came to 6 bases. The CDR3 runs to 13 residues. CDR3 nucleotide sequence: TGTGCCAGCAGCTTAGCAGGTAGCTACGAGCAGTACTTC. Its translation: CASSLAGSYEQYF.

V and J are TRBV2 and TRBJ2-5; TRBD1 is a possible D gene (5 bases). Germline lookup yields CDR1 SNHLY and CDR2 FYNNEI. The CDR3 sequence is 12 residues long. Trimming shortened V by 9 bases and J by 4 bases, and 12 bases separated the two germline ends. The CDR3 is CASGRAGETQYF. CDR3 nucleotide sequence: TGTGCCAGTGGCAGGGCAGGAGAGACCCAGTACTTC.